One and the same sample provided the 22 T cell receptor beta chains below, sequenced in a study of OX40 agonist ivuxolimab in advanced cancers. Clones were sequenced by immunoSEQ multiplex PCR, and TCRdb holds only the in-frame ones, with some missing. The profile shows tens of thousands of clones, roughly 80% of them singletons. The material sequenced was CD4+ or CD8+ T cells sorted from blood, taken in a trial of the OX40 agonist ivuxolimab. The receptors derive from an adult with an advanced solid tumor such as melanoma, head and neck, liver or kidney cancer.

The chain has TRBV15 and TRBJ2-1, with 10 nucleotides matching TRBD2. Germline V CDR1 and CDR2: LNHNV, YYDKDF (reference sequence). The junction had 7 bases not matched to a gene; V was cut back by 2 bases and J by 6 bases. CDR3 size: 16 residues. The CDR3 here is CATSRSTSGASNEQFF. The DNA for the CDR3 is TGTGCCACCAGCAGATCAACTAGCGGGGCCAGCAATGAGCAGTTCTTC.

This chain uses TRBV9 with TRBJ2-5; the match to TRBD2 covers 12 bases. The CDR3 extends over 16 amino acids. Germline V gene lookup returns CDR1 SGDLS and CDR2 YYNGEE. V lost 4 bases and J lost 0; bases outside the gene matches: 4. Here the CDR3 reads CASSPRLAGDQETQYF. DNA of the CDR3: TGTGCCAGCAGCCCAAGACTAGCGGGGGACCAAGAGACCCAGTACTTC.

CDR3 nucleotides: TGTGCCAGCCGTCCGGGGGGTCTGACTGAAGCTTTCTTT. Encoded protein: CASRPGGLTEAFF. The chain is built from TRBV28 and TRBJ1-1; D perhaps matches TRBD1 (5 bases). This CDR3 has 13 amino acids. Between the trimmed V and J ends, which lost 8 bases and 5 bases, there was a span of 15 bases. Germline V gene data show CDR1 as MDHEN and CDR2 as SYDVKM.

This clone was seen only once. The CDR3 DNA follows: TGTGCCACAAAAAGCGGGGGAAGATCTTATGGCTACACCTTC. Translation gives CATKSGGRSYGYTF. The chain is built from TRBV28 and TRBJ1-2; D might be TRBD1 (5 bases). Per germline, CDR1 MDHEN and CDR2 SYDVKM. This CDR3 is built from 14 residues. V was clipped by 10 bases and J by 5 bases, with 20 bases between them.

The chain links TRBV10-3 to TRBJ2-1; the match to TRBD2 covers 7 bases. There are 14 residues in the CDR3. CDR1 ENHRY and CDR2 SYGVKD come from the germline V gene. After removal of 6 bases from V and 8 bases from J, the junction contained 10 bases not matched to a gene. In DNA, the CDR3 is TGTGCCATCAGGCCTGGGGGAGGGAGCGATGAGCAGTTCTTC. Its protein is CAIRPGGGSDEQFF.

The CDR3 sequence: CTSSPPRLAGPRTGELFF. The CDR3, as DNA: TGCACCAGCAGCCCACCCCGTCTAGCGGGGCCGCGCACCGGGGAGCTGTTTTTT. J is TRBJ2-2 and V is TRBV1; TRBD2 is the table's D call and was not checked against the DNA. TRBV1 is termed a pseudogene. This CDR3 has 18 residues.

The V and J genes are TRBV5-8 and TRBJ2-7; 10 bases agree with TRBD2. Trimming at V came to 4 bases and at J to 0 bases, leaving 7 bases not matched to a gene. This CDR3 comprises 16 residues. From germline, CDR1 is SGHTS and CDR2 YDEGEE. In DNA, the CDR3 is TGTGCCAGCAGCGGAGAACTAGCGGGATACTCCTACGAGCAGTACTTC. Protein product: CASSGELAGYSYEQYF.

CDR3 in amino acids: CASSLRGDDGYTF. Here the CDR3 DNA reads TGCGCCAGCAGCCTTAGGGGGGATGATGGCTACACCTTC. The chain is built from TRBV5-1 and TRBJ1-2; maybe TRBD1 (6 bases). The CDR3 totals 13 residues. Germline V lookup: CDR1 SGHRS, CDR2 YFSETQ. V was pared by 4 bases and J by 6 bases, with 13 bases between. The whole variable domain, remainder taken from reference TRBV5-1 and TRBJ1-2, is KAGVTQTPRYLIKTRGQQVTLSCSPISGHRSVSWYQQTPGQGLQFLFEYFSETQRNKGNFPGRFSGRQFSNSRSEMNVSTLELGDSALYLCASSLRGDDGYTFGSGTRLTVV.

This sequence joins TRBV19 and TRBJ1-1, with D possibly TRBD1 on 6 matching bases. In germline, CDR1 is LNHDA, CDR2 SQIVND (reference sequence). The CDR3 length is 14 residues. Trimming stripped 3 bases from V and 1 base from J, with 9 bases between. The CDR3, as DNA: TGTGCCAGTAGTATTGGGGGGCCGAACACTGAAGCTTTCTTT. Translating gives CASSIGGPNTEAFF. Variable domain in full (rest from reference TRBV19 and TRBJ1-1): DGGITQSPKYLFRKEGQNVTLSCEQNLNHDAMYWYRQDPGQGLRLIYYSQIVNDFQKGDIAEGYSVSREKKESFPLTVTSAQKNPTAFYLCASSIGGPNTEAFFGQGTRLTVV.

The chain joins TRBV28 to TRBJ1-1; D remains ambiguous. V lost 6 bases to trimming and J lost 4 bases, with 15 bases between them. Germline V gene data show CDR1 as MDHEN and CDR2 as SYDVKM. The CDR3 extends over 14 amino acids. The CDR3 reads CASRPGPIGTEAFF. For the CDR3, the DNA is TGTGCCAGCAGGCCCGGGCCCATAGGCACTGAAGCTTTCTTT.

This clone was seen a few times. The CDR3 DNA reads TGTGCCAGCAGCCGATCTCTAGAAGGCACTGAAGCTTTCTTT. This sequence encodes CASSRSLEGTEAFF. The V call is TRBV28, the J call TRBJ1-1, with D hard to call. The CDR3 spans 14 residues. The V end lost 6 bases, the J end lost 4 bases, and 15 bases lay between the germline ends. CDR1 is MDHEN, CDR2 SYDVKM, per germline.

The chain recombines TRBV7-8 with TRBJ2-7; no definite D call. V was shortened by 2 bases and J by 3 bases, with 5 bases between the two germline ends. There are 12 residues in the CDR3. In germline, CDR1 is SGHVS, CDR2 FQNEAQ. CDR3 coding DNA: TGTGCCAGCAGCTTATCCCGCTACGAGCAGTACTTC. Translating gives CASSLSRYEQYF. Full variable domain (rest looked up from reference TRBV7-8 and TRBJ2-7): GAGVSQSPRYKVAKRGQDVALRCDPISGHVSLFWYQQALGQGPEFLTYFQNEAQLDKSGLPSDRFFAERPEGSVSTLKIQRTQQEDSAVYLCASSLSRYEQYFGPGTRLTVT.

The rearrangement uses TRBV5-1 and TRBJ2-6, with D hard to call. CDR1 is SGHRS and CDR2 is YFSETQ in the germline V gene. The CDR3 is 13 residues long. The V gene lost 4 bases and the J gene lost 4 bases, with 6 bases spanning the gap. The CDR3 sequence is CASSKLGANVLTF. Here the CDR3 DNA reads TGCGCCAGCAGCAAGCTGGGGGCCAACGTCCTGACTTTC.

This chain connects TRBV30 to TRBJ2-5; possible D gene TRBD2, 5 bases. CDR1 is GTSNPN and CDR2 is SVGIG in the germline V gene (reference sequence). The CDR3 is made up of 13 amino acids. V gave up 0 bases and J gave up 1 base, with 6 bases separating them. The DNA for the CDR3 is TGTGCCTGGAGTGTAGGAGGCCAAGAGACCCAGTACTTC. The encoded protein is CAWSVGGQETQYF.

This chain links TRBV18 with TRBJ2-1; D may be TRBD1 or TRBD2 (6 bases each). V was pared by 3 bases and J by 1 base, with 10 bases between. CDR1 is KGHSH, CDR2 LQKENI, per germline. The CDR3 runs 15 residues. In DNA, the CDR3 is TGTGCCAGCTCACCCGGGGGCCGATCCTACAATGAGCAGTTCTTC. This sequence encodes CASSPGGRSYNEQFF.

This clone was seen a handful of times. The chain has TRBV28 and TRBJ2-2; no firm D call. Per germline, CDR1 MDHEN and CDR2 SYDVKM. This CDR3 is 12 amino acids long. V lost 5 bases and J 2 bases, leaving 3 bases between the germline ends. CDR3 in amino acids: CASSTNTGELFF. The DNA of the CDR3 is TGTGCCAGCAGTACTAACACCGGGGAGCTGTTTTTT.

This rearrangement joins TRBV5-1 to TRBJ2-1, with 9 bases that match TRBD1. The length of the CDR3 is 13 residues. The V gene end was trimmed by 4 bases and the J gene end by 9 bases; junction bases not matched to a gene: 5. Germline CDR1 SGHRS, CDR2 YFSETQ. The CDR3 protein is CASSRDRVGEQFF. CDR3 in DNA: TGCGCCAGCAGCCGGGACAGGGTTGGTGAGCAGTTCTTC.

The V gene is TRBV11-2, the J gene TRBJ2-7, with 8 bases matching TRBD1. The trim removed 3 bases at V and 10 bases at J, leaving 11 bases unmatched. The CDR3 has 14 residues. The germline V gene has CDR1 SGHAT and CDR2 FQNNGV. The CDR3 DNA is TGTGCCAGCAGCTTCTGGGGGACAGGATTGGATCAGTACGTC. Protein: CASSFWGTGLDQYV.

V is TRBV7-9 and J is TRBJ2-5; 7 nucleotides line up with TRBD1. Trimming cost V 0 bases and J 5 bases; bases outside gene matches: 12. CDR1 and CDR2 from the germline V gene are SEHNR and FQNEAQ (reference sequence). This CDR3 is built from 17 residues. The DNA for the CDR3 is TGTGCCAGCAGCTTAGCCTCCGGGAAGGGGGCCTGGGAGACCCAGTACTTC. This codes for CASSLASGKGAWETQYF.

The V gene is TRBV18, the J gene TRBJ1-1, with D tentatively TRBD1 (5 bases). The CDR3 loop spans 15 amino acids. CDR1 is KGHSH and CDR2 is LQKENI in the germline V gene. V was trimmed by 0 bases and J by 1 base, leaving 9 bases between them. CDR3 sequence: CASSPPSGRNTEAFF. The CDR3 DNA sequence: TGTGCCAGCTCACCACCGTCAGGGAGGAACACTGAAGCTTTCTTT.

The chain carries TRBV5-1 and TRBJ1-3, with D uncertain. Deletions cut 4 bases from V and 3 bases from J, with 17 bases between. CDR1 and CDR2 (germline): SGHRS, YFSETQ. The CDR3 contains 16 residues. Written as DNA, the CDR3 is TGCGCCAGCAGCGTGGCACCTTCAGGAGGTGGAAACACCATATATTTT. This translates into CASSVAPSGGGNTIYF.

V is TRBV27 and J is TRBJ2-1, with D perhaps matching TRBD2 (7 bases). The germline V gene encodes CDR1 MNHEY and CDR2 SMNVEV (reference sequence). The CDR3 runs to 16 residues. CDR3 amino acids: CALYPHGGRSYNEQFF. The CDR3 nucleotides read TGTGCACTGTACCCCCACGGGGGGCGGTCCTACAATGAGCAGTTCTTC.